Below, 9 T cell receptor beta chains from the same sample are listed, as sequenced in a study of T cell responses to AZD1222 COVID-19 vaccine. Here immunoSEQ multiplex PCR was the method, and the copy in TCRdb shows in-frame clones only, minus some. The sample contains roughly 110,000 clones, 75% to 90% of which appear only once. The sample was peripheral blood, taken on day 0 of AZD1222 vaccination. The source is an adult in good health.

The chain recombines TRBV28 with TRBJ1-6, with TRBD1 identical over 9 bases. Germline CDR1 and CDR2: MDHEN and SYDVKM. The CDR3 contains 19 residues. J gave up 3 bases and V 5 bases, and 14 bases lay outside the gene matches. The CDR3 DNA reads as TGTGCCAGCAGTCCGACGCCAGCTGACAGGGGGTACTATAATTCACCCCTCCACTTT. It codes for CASSPTPADRGYYNSPLHF.

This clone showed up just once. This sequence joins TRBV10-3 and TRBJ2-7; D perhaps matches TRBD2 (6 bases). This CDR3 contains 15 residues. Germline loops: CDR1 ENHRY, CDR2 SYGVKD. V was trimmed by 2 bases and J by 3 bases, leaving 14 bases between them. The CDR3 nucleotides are TGTGCCATCAGTGAGGAGAGACTAGGAATCTACGAGCAGTACTTC. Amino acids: CAISEERLGIYEQYF.

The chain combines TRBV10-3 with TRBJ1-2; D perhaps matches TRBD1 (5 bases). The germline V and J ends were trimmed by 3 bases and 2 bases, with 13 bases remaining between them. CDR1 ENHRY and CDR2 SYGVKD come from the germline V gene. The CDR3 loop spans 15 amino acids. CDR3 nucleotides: TGTGCCATCAGTGATCCCAGGGCCCTCAACTATGGCTACACCTTC. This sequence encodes CAISDPRALNYGYTF.

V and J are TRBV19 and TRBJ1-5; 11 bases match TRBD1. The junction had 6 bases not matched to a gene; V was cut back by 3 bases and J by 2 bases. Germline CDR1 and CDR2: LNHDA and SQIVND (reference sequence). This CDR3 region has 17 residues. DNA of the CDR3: TGTGCCAGTAGTATCACCATGGGACAGGGGGGCAATCAGCCCCAGCATTTT. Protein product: CASSITMGQGGNQPQHF.

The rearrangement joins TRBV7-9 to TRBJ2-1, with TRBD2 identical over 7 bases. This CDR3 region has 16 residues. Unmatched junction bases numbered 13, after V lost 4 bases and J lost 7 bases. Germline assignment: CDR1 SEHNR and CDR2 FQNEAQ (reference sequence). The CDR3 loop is CASSSQLAGAGNEQFF. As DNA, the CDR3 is TGTGCCAGCAGCTCACAGCTGGCGGGAGCGGGAAATGAGCAGTTCTTC.

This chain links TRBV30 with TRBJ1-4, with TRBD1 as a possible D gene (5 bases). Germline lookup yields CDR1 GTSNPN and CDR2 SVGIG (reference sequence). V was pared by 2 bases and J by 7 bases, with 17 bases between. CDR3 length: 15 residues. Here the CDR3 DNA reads TGTGCCTGGAGTTATAATCAGGGTGGGGGTGAAAAACTGTTTTTT. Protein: CAWSYNQGGGEKLFF.

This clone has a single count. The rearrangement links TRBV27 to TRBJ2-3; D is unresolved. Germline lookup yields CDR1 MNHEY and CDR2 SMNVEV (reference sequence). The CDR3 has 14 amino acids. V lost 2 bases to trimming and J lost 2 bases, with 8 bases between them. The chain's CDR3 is CASSLRSLTDTQYF. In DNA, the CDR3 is TGTGCCAGCAGTTTAAGGTCCCTCACAGATACGCAGTATTTT.

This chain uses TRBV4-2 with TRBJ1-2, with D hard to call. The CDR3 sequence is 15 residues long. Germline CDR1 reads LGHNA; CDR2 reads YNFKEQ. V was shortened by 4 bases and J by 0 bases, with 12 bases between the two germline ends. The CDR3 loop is CASSPDGGANYGYTF. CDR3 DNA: TGTGCCAGCAGCCCCGATGGCGGAGCTAACTATGGCTACACCTTC.

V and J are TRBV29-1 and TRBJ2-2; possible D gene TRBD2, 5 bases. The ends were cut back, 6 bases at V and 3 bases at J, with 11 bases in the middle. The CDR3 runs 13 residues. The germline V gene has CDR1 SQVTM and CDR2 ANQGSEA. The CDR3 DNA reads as TGCAGCGTACGGGGAGAGTACACCGGGGAGCTGTTTTTT. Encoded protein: CSVRGEYTGELFF.